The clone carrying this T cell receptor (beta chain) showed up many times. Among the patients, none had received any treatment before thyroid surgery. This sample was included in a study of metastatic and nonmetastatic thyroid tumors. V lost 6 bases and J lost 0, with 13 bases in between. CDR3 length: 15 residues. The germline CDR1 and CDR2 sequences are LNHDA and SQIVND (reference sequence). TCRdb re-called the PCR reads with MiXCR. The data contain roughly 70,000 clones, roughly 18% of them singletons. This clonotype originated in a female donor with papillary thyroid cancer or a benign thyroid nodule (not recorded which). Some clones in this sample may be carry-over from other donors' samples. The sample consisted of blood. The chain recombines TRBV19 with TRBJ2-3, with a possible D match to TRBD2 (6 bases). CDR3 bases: TGTGCCAGTAGCCCCGGGGGAACTAGCACAGATACGCAGTATTTT. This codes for CASSPGGTSTDTQYF.